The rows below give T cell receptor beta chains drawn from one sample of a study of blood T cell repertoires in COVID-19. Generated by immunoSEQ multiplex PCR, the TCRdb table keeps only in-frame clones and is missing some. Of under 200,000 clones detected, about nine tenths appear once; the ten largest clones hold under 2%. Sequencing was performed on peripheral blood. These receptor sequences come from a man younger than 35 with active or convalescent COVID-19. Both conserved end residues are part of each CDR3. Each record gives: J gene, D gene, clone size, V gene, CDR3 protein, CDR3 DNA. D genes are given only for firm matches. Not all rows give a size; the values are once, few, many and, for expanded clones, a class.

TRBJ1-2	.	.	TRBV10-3	CAISADGANYGYTF	TGTGCCATCAGTGCGGACGGGGCTAACTATGGCTACACCTTC
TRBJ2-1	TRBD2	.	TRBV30	CAKQDVSELAGGSNEQFF	TGTGCCAAACAAGATGTCTCCGAACTAGCGGGAGGGAGCAATGAGCAGTTCTTC
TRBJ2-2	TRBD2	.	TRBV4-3	CASSPPPASGTNTGELFF	TGCGCCAGCAGCCCCCCCCCGGCTAGCGGTACGAACACCGGGGAGCTGTTTTTT
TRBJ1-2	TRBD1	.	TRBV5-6	CASSGTGRVGYTF	TGTGCCAGCAGCGGGACAGGGAGGGTTGGCTACACCTTC
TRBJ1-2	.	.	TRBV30	CAWRLQRGAYGYTF	TGTGCCTGGAGATTACAACGCGGGGCCTATGGCTACACCTTC
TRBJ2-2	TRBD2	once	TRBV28	CASWSRIAGGQDTGELFF	TGTGCCAGCTGGTCTCGGATCGCGGGGGGGCAGGACACCGGGGAGCTGTTTTTT
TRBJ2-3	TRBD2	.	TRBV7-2	CASKTSGTDTDTQYF	TGTGCCAGCAAGACTAGCGGGACGGACACAGATACGCAGTATTTT
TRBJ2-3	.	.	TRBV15	CATSREALTDTQYF	TGTGCCACCAGCAGGGAGGCCTTGACAGATACGCAGTATTTT
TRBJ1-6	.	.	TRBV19	CASSEGLFNSPLHF	TGTGCCAGTAGTGAAGGACTCTTTAATTCACCCCTCCACTTT
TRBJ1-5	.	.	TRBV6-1	CASSEVGLAQHF	TGTGCCAGCAGTGAAGTTGGACTAGCCCAGCATTTT
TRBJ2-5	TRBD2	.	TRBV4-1	CASSLIAGEETQYF	TGCGCCAGCAGCCTCATAGCGGGGGAGGAGACCCAGTACTTC
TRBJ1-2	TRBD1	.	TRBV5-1	CASSLTGAHGYTF	TGCGCCAGCAGTCTGACAGGGGCCCATGGCTACACCTTC
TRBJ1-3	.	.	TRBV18	CASSPQSYSVPSGNTIYF	TGTGCCAGCTCACCACAGAGTTATAGCGTGCCCTCTGGAAACACCATATATTTT
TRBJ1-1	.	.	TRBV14	CASSKDRFDTEAFF	TGTGCCAGCAGCAAAGACAGGTTTGACACTGAAGCTTTCTTT
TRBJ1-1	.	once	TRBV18	CASSLSRNTEAFF	TGTGCCAGCTCACTGTCCCGGAACACTGAAGCTTTCTTT
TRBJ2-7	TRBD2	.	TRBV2	CASRGGLAQIEQYF	TGTGCCAGCAGAGGGGGACTAGCGCAAATCGAGCAGTACTTC
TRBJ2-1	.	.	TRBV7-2	CASSLRGIGYNEQFF	TGTGCCAGCAGCTTACGCGGGATAGGCTACAATGAGCAGTTCTTC
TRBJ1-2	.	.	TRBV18	CASSPDSNYGYTF	TGTGCCAGCTCCCCGGACAGCAACTATGGCTACACCTTC
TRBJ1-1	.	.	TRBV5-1	CASSYTGMNTEAFF	TGCGCCAGCAGTTATACAGGGATGAACACTGAAGCTTTCTTT
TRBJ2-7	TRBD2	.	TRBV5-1	CASSSGVSGRVYHEQYF	TGCGCCAGCAGCTCTGGAGTTAGCGGGAGGGTTTACCACGAGCAGTACTTC
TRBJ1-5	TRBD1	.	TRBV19	CASTSRGRSNQPQHF	TGTGCCAGTACCTCCAGGGGGAGAAGCAATCAGCCCCAGCATTTT
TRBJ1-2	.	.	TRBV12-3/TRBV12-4	CASTPSRGYGYTF	TGTGCCAGCACCCCCTCCAGGGGCTATGGCTACACCTTC
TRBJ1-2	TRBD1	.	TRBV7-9	CASSDDREILGYTF	TGTGCCAGCAGCGACGACAGGGAAATTTTAGGCTACACCTTC
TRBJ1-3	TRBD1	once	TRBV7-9	CASSLVVGQGISGNTIYF	TGTGCCAGCAGCTTAGTTGTAGGACAGGGGATCTCTGGAAACACCATATATTTT
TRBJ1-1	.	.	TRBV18	CASSPSGQRRTAAFF	TGTGCCAGCTCACCTTCCGGACAGAGACGCACGGCAGCTTTCTTT
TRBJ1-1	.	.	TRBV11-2	CASSSGWSNTEAFF	TGTGCCAGCAGCTCAGGGTGGTCCAACACTGAAGCTTTCTTT
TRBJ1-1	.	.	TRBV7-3	CASSLNPGSAEAFF	TGTGCCAGCAGCCTCAATCCTGGGAGCGCTGAAGCTTTCTTT
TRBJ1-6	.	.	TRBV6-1	CASSDSPVSPLHF	TGTGCCAGCAGTGATTCCCCCGTTTCACCCCTCCACTTT
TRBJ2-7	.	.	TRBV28	CASSPHYEQYF	TGTGCCAGCAGTCCCCACTACGAGCAGTACTTC
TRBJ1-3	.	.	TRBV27	CASSRTGRDSGNTIYF	TGTGCCAGCAGTCGTACAGGTAGGGACTCTGGAAACACCATATATTTT
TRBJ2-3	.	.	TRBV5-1	CASSPAGTHLGQDTQYF	TGCGCCAGCAGCCCCGCTGGGACTCACCTAGGGCAAGATACGCAGTATTTT
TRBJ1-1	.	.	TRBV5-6	CASSPGQNTEAFF	TGTGCCAGCAGCCCGGGACAGAACACTGAAGCTTTCTTT
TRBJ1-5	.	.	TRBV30	CAWSPGVGNQPQHF	TGTGCCTGGAGTCCGGGGGTTGGCAATCAGCCCCAGCATTTT
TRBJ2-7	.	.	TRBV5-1	CASSLEVGEQYF	TGCGCCAGCAGCTTGGAAGTCGGGGAGCAGTACTTC
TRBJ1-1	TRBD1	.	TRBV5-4	CASSFPGQGPTEAFF	TGTGCCAGCAGCTTCCCGGGACAGGGACCCACTGAAGCTTTCTTT
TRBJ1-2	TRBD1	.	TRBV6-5	CASSYAAWTGLIGYTF	TGTGCCAGCAGTTATGCAGCGTGGACAGGGCTTATTGGCTACACCTTC
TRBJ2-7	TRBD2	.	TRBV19	CASSQGLAGFYEQYF	TGTGCCAGTAGTCAAGGACTAGCGGGATTCTACGAGCAGTACTTC
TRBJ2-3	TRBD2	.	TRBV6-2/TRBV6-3	CASSETSALGTDTQYF	TGTGCCAGCAGCGAAACTAGCGCACTGGGCACAGATACGCAGTATTTT
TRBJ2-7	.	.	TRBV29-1	CSVGDTKGSYEQYF	TGCAGCGTTGGGGACACAAAGGGATCCTACGAGCAGTACTTC
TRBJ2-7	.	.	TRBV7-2	CASSLNAAAKYEQYF	TGTGCCAGCAGCTTAAATGCGGCGGCGAAGTACGAGCAGTACTTC
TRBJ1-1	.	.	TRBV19	CASSIGAVNTEAFF	TGTGCCAGTAGTATAGGTGCGGTGAACACTGAAGCTTTCTTT
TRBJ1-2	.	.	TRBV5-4	CASSLGTGSPEGGYTF	TGTGCCAGCAGCTTGGGCACAGGGTCCCCAGAGGGGGGCTACACCTTC
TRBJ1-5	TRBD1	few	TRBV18	CASSLDRYNQPQHF	TGTGCCAGCTCCCTGGACAGGTACAATCAGCCCCAGCATTTT
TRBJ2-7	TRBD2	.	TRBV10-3	CAIRTSETYEQYF	TGTGCCATCAGGACTAGCGAGACCTACGAGCAGTACTTC